These 30 T cell receptor beta chains originate from one sample sequenced in a study of blood T cells in healthy people across ages. A second PCR, run for roughly 6 to 11 cycles, used a sample-barcoded 5' primer plus a J-beta primer mix. MiXCR, run by TCRdb on the 5' RACE reads, gives a single entry per CDR3 protein. The sample holds around 670,000 distinct CDR3 sequences, about 30% seen once. Sequenced sample: blood. The receptors were gathered from an elderly woman in good health.

Concerning this clonotype: The junction differs from germline at one of its ends, possibly a read error. V gene TRBV12-3 or TRBV12-4 combines with J gene TRBJ2-3; 9 bases fit TRBD1. There are 19 residues in the CDR3. In DNA, the CDR3 is TGTGCCAGCAGCCCCGGGACAGGGAGCTGGAGTGAGCGCACAGATGCGCAGTATTTT. It codes for CASSPGTGSWSERTDAQYF.

This clonotype was counted ten times or more. V usage is TRBV9 and J usage is TRBJ2-1; TRBD2 matches at 11 bases. Germline values: CDR1 SGDLS, CDR2 YYNGEE. The CDR3 length is 15 residues. The V and J ends lost 0 bases and 9 bases, in that order; junction bases with no gene match: 5. The DNA of the CDR3 is TGTGCCAGCAGCGTAGATAGCGGGGGGGCCGCTGAGCAGTTCTTC. It specifies CASSVDSGGAAEQFF.

The table lists this clonotype with many counts. The rearrangement links TRBV5-1 to TRBJ2-7, with D perhaps TRBD2 (6 bases). The germline V and J ends were trimmed by 0 bases and 2 bases, with 24 bases remaining between them. CDR1 is SGHRS, CDR2 YFSETQ, per germline. The CDR3 covers 19 residues. The CDR3 bases are TGCGCCAGCAGCTTGGGCAGGCCGCAAAGCGGGCTTAGTCCCTACGAGCAGTACTTC. Its protein product is CASSLGRPQSGLSPYEQYF.

Worth noting for this clonotype: A junction boundary mismatches the germline segment, possibly from a read error. The J gene is TRBJ1-4, the V gene TRBV9, with a tentative D call TRBD1 (6 bases). This CDR3 region has 14 residues. CDR1 is SGDLS, CDR2 YYNGEE, per germline. CDR3 DNA: TGTGCCAGCAGCGTAGCTGGACAGAATGAAGAACTGTTTTTT. Protein sequence: CASSVAGQNEELFF.

This clonotype was seen repeatedly, ten times or more. This rearrangement joins TRBV15 to TRBJ2-3; 9 nucleotides match TRBD2. The germline gives CDR1 LNHNV, CDR2 YYDKDF (reference sequence). The CDR3 covers 16 residues. J gave up 2 bases and V 5 bases, and 8 bases lay outside the gene matches. The CDR3 DNA is TGTGCCACCAGCTCCAGACTAGCGGAATTCACAGATACGCAGTATTTT. This translates into CATSSRLAEFTDTQYF.

This clonotype was detected many times. The chain is built from TRBV6-6 and TRBJ1-1; 8 bases agree with TRBD1. The V gene end was trimmed by 0 bases and the J gene end by 6 bases; junction bases not matched to a gene: 9. CDR1 and CDR2 (germline): MNHNY, SVGAGI (reference sequence). The CDR3 covers 16 residues. CDR3 nucleotide sequence: TGTGCCAGCAGTTACTCGCCGCGACAGGGGCGTTCTGAAGCTTTCTTT. Protein product: CASSYSPRQGRSEAFF.

This clonotype was seen only once. The V and J genes are TRBV30 and TRBJ2-2; no firm D call. Germline CDR1 reads GTSNPN; CDR2 reads SVGIG (reference sequence). V was pared by 3 bases and J by 2 bases, with 25 bases between. The length of the CDR3 is 19 residues. CDR3 nucleotides: TGTGCCTGGAGACACCCTCGTTCACTCCCCACATCTAACACCGGGGAGCTGTTTTTT. It specifies CAWRHPRSLPTSNTGELFF.

Regarding this clonotype: A much larger clonotype is one base distant, so this may be a read error. This chain joins TRBV5-1 and TRBJ2-5; 10 nucleotides line up with TRBD2. CDR1 is SGHRS and CDR2 is YFSETQ in the germline V gene. After removal of 0 bases from V and 11 bases from J, the junction contained 16 bases not matched to a gene. This CDR3 has 17 amino acids. The CDR3 bases are TGCGCCAGCAGCTTGGCCGGGCAGCGGGGGGGCGGGAATGAGCAGTACTTC. Amino acids: CASSLAGQRGGGNEQYF.

The chain has TRBV7-2 and TRBJ2-7; possibly TRBD2 for D (5 bases). The end of the DNA fits TRBJ2-5 better, so the J call may be wrong. CDR1 SGHTA and CDR2 FQGNSA come from the germline V gene. This CDR3 contains 14 residues. CDR3 sequence: CASSLGRTEGTQYF. The CDR3, as DNA: TGTGCCAGCAGCTTAGGCAGGACTGAAGGGACCCAGTACTTC.

About this clonotype: A much larger clone lies one base from this, so it may be a read error. The chain combines TRBV7-9 with TRBJ1-2; D remains unclear. The CDR3 consists of 17 residues. Germline values: CDR1 SEHNR, CDR2 FQNEAQ (reference sequence). For the CDR3, the DNA is TGTGCCAGCAGAATTATTGACCAGATGGGAGGTGGTTATGGCTGCACCTTC. The encoded protein is CASRIIDQMGGGYGCTF.

The chain uses TRBV7-9 and TRBJ2-3, with 7 bases aligning to TRBD2. The CDR3 loop spans 17 amino acids. V dropped 5 bases and J dropped 0; count of bases not matched to a gene: 11. From germline, CDR1 is SEHNR and CDR2 FQNEAQ (reference sequence). The CDR3: CASSQRLASGSTDTQYF. In nucleotides, the CDR3 is TGTGCCAGCAGCCAACGGTTGGCTAGCGGAAGCACAGATACGCAGTATTTT.

The chain combines TRBV6-5 with TRBJ1-3; possible D gene TRBD1, 5 bases. V lost 4 bases to trimming and J lost 8 bases, with 12 bases between them. CDR1 and CDR2 from the germline V gene are MNHEY and SVGAGI. The CDR3 contains 13 residues. The CDR3 DNA sequence: TGTGCCAGCAGTTCCCCAGGGTCACACACCATATATTTT. Translated, it gives CASSSPGSHTIYF.

This clonotype was found many times. This chain joins TRBV29-1 and TRBJ2-2, with 7 bases aligning to TRBD2. This CDR3 comprises 12 residues. The trim removed 5 bases at V and 6 bases at J, leaving 3 bases unmatched. Germline values: CDR1 SQVTM, CDR2 ANQGSEA. DNA of the CDR3: TGCAGCGTTCCCCGGGGGGCCGGGGAGCTGTTTTTT. It yields the protein CSVPRGAGELFF.

As for this clonotype: A read error may be the cause here, since a much bigger clone is one base away. The CDR3, as DNA: TGCAGTGCTAGGGACAGGGTCCTTTTCAATGAGCGGTTCTTC. The encoded protein is CSARDRVLFNERFF. The chain uses TRBV20-1 and TRBJ2-1; TRBD1 aligns across 8 bases. CDR1 is DFQATT and CDR2 is SNEGSKA in the germline V gene (reference sequence). CDR3 length equals 14 residues.

The chain carries TRBV5-5 and TRBJ2-1, with 12 bases identical to TRBD2. TRBJ2-7 matches the DNA end more closely, so the J call is doubtful. Looked up from germline, CDR1 is SGHKS and CDR2 is YYEKEE (reference sequence). The CDR3 consists of 16 residues. The CDR3 sequence: CASSLTSGGTYNEQYF. In DNA, the CDR3 is TGTGCCAGCAGCTTGACTAGCGGGGGGACCTACAATGAGCAGTACTTC.

This clonotype was detected only a few times. The rearrangement links TRBV28 to TRBJ1-1, with a possible D match to TRBD1 (6 bases). Trimming shortened V by 10 bases and J by 0 bases, and 15 bases separated the two germline ends. This CDR3 contains 14 residues. CDR1 and CDR2 from the germline V gene are MDHEN and SYDVKM. The CDR3 protein is CATEQGPMNTEAFF. The CDR3 region has the DNA TGTGCCACCGAACAGGGCCCTATGAACACTGAAGCTTTCTTT.

The chain employs TRBV6-1 and TRBJ1-3; a weak D match, TRBD1 (5 bases). Germline loops: CDR1 MNHNS, CDR2 SASEGT. V dropped 3 bases and J dropped 1 base, with 7 bases sitting between them. The CDR3 covers 14 residues. The CDR3 sequence is CASSDGGSGNTIYF. In DNA, the CDR3 is TGTGCCAGCAGTGATGGGGGTTCTGGAAACACCATATATTTT.

This sequence joins TRBV30 and TRBJ1-1, with unresolved D. Germline CDR1 is GTSNPN and CDR2 is SVGIG (reference sequence). Deletions cut 4 bases from V and 0 bases from J, with 9 bases between. The CDR3 is 13 residues long. As DNA, the CDR3 is TGTGCCTGGAAGAAGGGTATGAACACTGAAGCTTTCTTT. It is translated as CAWKKGMNTEAFF.

Remarks on this clonotype: This could be a read error, since a much larger clone is one nucleotide away. This chain uses TRBV12-3 or TRBV12-4 with TRBJ2-2, with D hard to call. The CDR3 length is 12 residues. The DNA of the CDR3 is TGTGCCAGCAGTTATTCCACCAGGGAGCTGTTTTTT. Its protein product is CASSYSTRELFF.

The chain combines TRBV7-6 with TRBJ1-5; D is ambiguous. The ends were cut back, 5 bases at V and 2 bases at J, with 7 bases in the middle. The CDR3 spans 13 residues. CDR1 is SGHVS, CDR2 FNYEAQ, per germline. The CDR3 DNA reads TGTGCCAGCAGCCCCAAGGGCAATCAGCCCCAGCATTTT. Protein product: CASSPKGNQPQHF.

Comments on this clonotype: One base away lies a much larger clone, so this may be a sequencing read error. This chain joins TRBV5-8 and TRBJ1-1; D gene uncertain. Germline lookup yields CDR1 SGHTS and CDR2 YDEGEE. Trimming left V 2 bases short and J 3 bases short, with 8 bases between. The CDR3 is made up of 13 amino acids. CDR3 DNA: TGTGCCAGCAGCTTCGACATGGACACTGAAGCTTTCTTT. Residues: CASSFDMDTEAFF.

In this sample, this clonotype turned up a few times. A much bigger clone sits one base away, suggesting this may be a read error. J is TRBJ1-4 and V is TRBV15, with 7 bases matching TRBD1. The ends lost 5 bases at V and 3 bases at J; junction bases unmatched: 6. The germline CDR1 and CDR2 sequences are LNHNV and YYDKDF (reference sequence). The CDR3 is 15 residues long. The CDR3 loop is CATSPGDRPNEKLFF. Written as DNA, the CDR3 is TGTGCCACCAGCCCCGGGGACAGACCTAATGAAAAACTGTTTTTT. The full variable domain, rest sourced from reference TRBV15 and TRBJ1-4, is DAMVIQNPRYQVTQFGKPVTLSCSQTLNHNVMYWYQQKSSQAPKLLFHYYDKDFNNEADTPDNFQSRRPNTSFCFLDIRSPGLGDTAMYLCATSPGDRPNEKLFFGSGTQLSVL.

The chain couples TRBV2 to TRBJ1-1; no clear D gene. Trimming pared 6 bases from V and 3 bases from J, leaving 11 bases between. Looked up from germline, CDR1 is SNHLY and CDR2 is FYNNEI. The CDR3 has 13 amino acids. The CDR3 nucleotides are TGTGCCAGCAGACAACAGCTTTACACTGAAGCTTTCTTT. This codes for CASRQQLYTEAFF. Complete variable domain (other parts from reference TRBV2 and TRBJ1-1): EPEVTQTPSHQVTQMGQEVILRCVPISNHLYFYWYRQILGQKVEFLVSFYNNEISEKSEIFDDQFSVERPDGSNFTLKIRSTKLEDSAMYFCASRQQLYTEAFFGQGTRLTVV.

This clonotype was picked up a small number of times. The genes are TRBV30 and TRBJ2-7; TRBD2 matches at 9 bases. The germline V gene encodes CDR1 GTSNPN and CDR2 SVGIG (reference sequence). This CDR3 is 17 amino acids long. V lost 3 bases to trimming and J lost 7 bases; unmatched junction nucleotides: 19. The CDR3 here is CAWSRTERLAGTQEQYF. As DNA, the CDR3 is TGTGCCTGGAGCCGAACTGAGAGGCTAGCGGGGACGCAGGAGCAGTACTTC.

The V call is TRBV12-3 or TRBV12-4, the J call TRBJ1-6; 8 bases are shared with TRBD1. The CDR3 extends over 13 amino acids. The V and J ends lost 6 bases and 9 bases, in that order; junction bases with no gene match: 4. The CDR3 DNA reads TGTGCCAGCAGGCAGGGGGCCGGTTCACCCCTCCACTTT. This sequence encodes CASRQGAGSPLHF.

Many counts were recorded for this clonotype. V and J are TRBV27 and TRBJ1-2, with D unresolved. The germline V and J ends were trimmed by 2 bases and 8 bases, with 15 bases remaining between them. This CDR3 has 14 residues. Germline V CDR1 and CDR2: MNHEY, SMNVEV (reference sequence). CDR3 bases: TGTGCCAGCAGTTTAGGCAGGTCTGTAGGAGGCTACACCTTC. Translation: CASSLGRSVGGYTF.

The table lists this clonotype with many counts. The V call is TRBV6-1, the J call TRBJ2-7, with D perhaps TRBD1 (5 bases). The CDR3 runs 14 residues. CDR1 MNHNS and CDR2 SASEGT come from the germline V gene. Trimming stripped 1 base from V and 3 bases from J, with 10 bases between. CDR3 DNA sequence: TGTGCCAGCAGTGAAGTATCAGGGAACTACGAGCAGTACTTC. It yields the protein CASSEVSGNYEQYF.

This clonotype was observed many times. The V and J genes are TRBV5-1 and TRBJ1-1; no clear D gene. CDR1 and CDR2 (germline): SGHRS, YFSETQ. The CDR3 loop spans 14 amino acids. Trimming stripped 7 bases from V and 1 base from J, with 14 bases between. CDR3 sequence reads: CASSLSSANTEAFF. The CDR3 bases are TGCGCCAGCTCCCTCTCGTCTGCGAACACTGAAGCTTTCTTT.

This clonotype was observed many times. This chain connects TRBV5-1 to TRBJ2-6, with 10 nucleotides matching TRBD1. CDR3 length: 17 amino acids. CDR1 is SGHRS and CDR2 is YFSETQ in the germline V gene. The trim removed 3 bases at V and 2 bases at J, leaving 5 bases unmatched. The CDR3 region is CASSSTGQGAGANVLTF. CDR3 coding DNA: TGCGCCAGCAGCTCTACCGGACAGGGGGCTGGGGCCAACGTCCTGACTTTC.

The J gene is TRBJ2-5, the V gene TRBV27; tentative D call: TRBD1 (6 bases). The DNA end is more similar to TRBJ2-7, so the J call may be wrong. CDR3 length: 17 residues. In germline, CDR1 is MNHEY, CDR2 SMNVEV (reference sequence). CDR3 in DNA: TGTGCCAGCAGTTCCCCCAGCGTTCCCACAGGGTGCAACGAGCAGTACTTC. It translates to CASSSPSVPTGCNEQYF.